A single sample is the source of the 9 T cell receptor beta chains below, sequenced in a study of T-cell memory formation after mild COVID-19. MiXCR, run by TCRdb on the 5' RACE reads, gives a single entry per CDR3 protein. The sample shows just over 200,000 distinct CDR3 sequences, 7.5% to 10% of them seen only once. Sequenced sample: PBMCs or a T cell subset sorted from them (not recorded which). The receptors stem from a man aged 18 to 30 who had mild COVID-19 (a few samples of this study predate the infection). Cell type and time point are not known.

This clonotype was recorded at least ten times. The chain has TRBV7-2 and TRBJ2-4, with 12 bases aligning to TRBD2. V was pared by 4 bases and J by 8 bases, with 6 bases of the junction left unmatched. The CDR3 consists of 15 residues. Germline-derived CDR1 and CDR2 are SGHTA and FQGNSA. The CDR3 DNA reads TGTGCCAGCAGCTCTAGCGGGGGGGCCTTTTACATTCAGTACTTC. Its translation is CASSSSGGAFYIQYF.

This chain joins TRBV19 and TRBJ1-5; perhaps TRBD1 as D (5 bases). The CDR3 has 12 amino acids. V shed 9 bases and J shed 4 bases, with 10 bases lying between them. Germline CDR1 LNHDA, CDR2 SQIVND (reference sequence). In DNA, the CDR3 is TGTGCCAGCAAGAGGGGAAATCAGCCCCAGCATTTT. This codes for CASKRGNQPQHF. Using reference TRBV19 and TRBJ1-5 for the parts outside the CDR3, the full variable domain is DGGITQSPKYLFRKEGQNVTLSCEQNLNHDAMYWYRQDPGQGLRLIYYSQIVNDFQKGDIAEGYSVSREKKESFPLTVTSAQKNPTAFYLCASKRGNQPQHFGDGTRLSIL.

This clonotype has ten or more counts. The chain is built from TRBV9 and TRBJ2-3; the D is unclear. Deletions cut 5 bases from V and 6 bases from J, with 7 bases between. The CDR3 is 11 amino acids. The germline CDR1 and CDR2 sequences are SGDLS and YYNGEE. The CDR3 is CASSVADTQYF. CDR3 nucleotide sequence: TGTGCCAGCAGTGTTGCGGATACGCAGTATTTT.

Many counts were recorded for this clonotype. The rearrangement joins TRBV5-1 to TRBJ2-7, with D tentatively TRBD1 (5 bases). The V end lost 0 bases, the J end lost 7 bases, and 14 bases lay between the germline ends. The length of the CDR3 is 14 residues. CDR1 and CDR2 from the germline V gene are SGHRS and YFSETQ. CDR3: CASSLDGAGREQYV. DNA of the CDR3: TGCGCCAGCAGCTTGGATGGGGCTGGTCGGGAGCAGTACGTC.

This clonotype came up many times. This sequence joins TRBV20-1 and TRBJ2-5; D might be TRBD2 (6 bases). CDR3 length: 16 amino acids. CDR1 and CDR2 (germline): DFQATT, SNEGSKA (reference sequence). V was cut by 0 bases and J by 0 bases, with 14 bases left in between. The CDR3 loop reads CSARDSAGRYQETQYF. The CDR3, as DNA: TGCAGTGCTAGAGATAGTGCAGGGAGGTACCAAGAGACCCAGTACTTC.

This clonotype was recorded a few times. The V and J genes are TRBV5-6 and TRBJ2-7, with D unclear. The CDR3 sequence is 13 residues long. CDR1 and CDR2 (germline): SGHDT, YYEEEE. Trimming took off 0 bases at V and 10 bases at J, with 14 bases between the two ends. CDR3 DNA: TGTGCCAGCAGCTTGGGTCCCCTCAGGCCCCAGTACGTC. It is translated as CASSLGPLRPQYV.

This clonotype has ten or more counts. The genes are TRBV20-1 and TRBJ2-1; perhaps TRBD1 as D (5 bases). From germline, CDR1 is DFQATT and CDR2 SNEGSKA (reference sequence). This CDR3 region has 14 residues. The V gene lost 6 bases and the J gene lost 4 bases, with 16 bases spanning the gap. In nucleotides, the CDR3 is TGCAGTGCACTCGCCCAGGGCCAGTACAATGAGCAGTTCTTC. Its protein product is CSALAQGQYNEQFF.

The chain carries TRBV7-9 and TRBJ2-2; 8 nucleotides agree with TRBD2. Germline loops: CDR1 SEHNR, CDR2 FQNEAQ (reference sequence). The ends lost 2 bases at V and 1 base at J; junction bases unmatched: 9. CDR3 length: 18 residues. CDR3 DNA: TGTGCCAGCAGCTTAAGGCGCCGTGCGGGGGGGAACACCGGGGAGCTGTTTTTT. It translates to CASSLRRRAGGNTGELFF.

V is TRBV5-1 and J is TRBJ2-3; weak D call: TRBD1 (6 bases). This CDR3 is built from 16 residues. V lost 0 bases to trimming and J lost 0 bases, with 11 bases between them. Germline CDR1 is SGHRS and CDR2 is YFSETQ. The CDR3 reads CASSLETGSSTDTQYF. Here the CDR3 DNA reads TGCGCCAGCAGCTTGGAAACAGGGTCAAGCACAGATACGCAGTATTTT.